This T cell receptor beta chain was recorded in a study of sequential checkpoint blockade in melanoma. Whole-study context: 90 to 95 pretreatment tumor DNA samples were TCRβ immunosequenced. Under 25 patients had matched tumor biopsies before treatment and at week 13 after nivolumab or ipilimumab alone. Study-wide results and limits: Response in arm A was associated with pretreatment TIL clonality.

Regarding treatment: randomized to nivolumab then ipilimumab (arm A) or the reverse (arm B). No patient had prior DNA-damaging chemotherapy. Some clones are missing from TCRdb's copy, which holds only in-frame ones; the method was immunoSEQ multiplex PCR. The sample holds about a thousand clones; about 19% are singletons and the top ten take more than 13%. V lost 2 bases and J 7 bases, leaving 9 bases between the germline ends. Germline V gene sequence: CDR1 MDHEN, CDR2 SYDVKM. The CDR3 runs 12 residues. There are a few counts of this clone. As yet, its antigen is unknown. The TCR sequence derives from a human donor with melanoma. The chain combines TRBV28 with TRBJ2-7; D not resolved. Sequenced material: tumor tissue (inferred from file names), taken from a patient given nivolumab and ipilimumab in sequence. CDR3 in DNA: TGTGCCAGCAGTTTAAGGGTGGGGGAGCAGTACTTC. Residues: CASSLRVGEQYF.